A single T cell receptor beta chain is shown here with its context. What it binds is unknown. The data originate from a study of graft-versus-host responses after intestinal transplantation. In the study overall: Multivisceral, liver-intestinal, or isolated intestinal transplants were given to recipients. Study conclusions and caveats: Some GvH clones were seen earlier in gut or blood, suggesting intestinal origin.

After removal of 5 bases from V and 0 bases from J, the junction contained 3 bases not matched to a gene. The CDR3 length is 14 residues. Germline assignment: CDR1 MNHEY and CDR2 SVGAGI. Assay used: immunoSEQ multiplex PCR; TCRdb lists only in-frame clones, some missing. The sample contains 130,000 or so clones, about nine tenths of which appear only once. The rearrangement links TRBV6-5 to TRBJ2-7; 8 positions agree with TRBD2. The receptor's source is a human donor who received an intestinal transplant. The sample was unstimulated CD4+ T cells sorted from spleen or lymph node cells, taken before intestinal transplant. The CDR3 DNA reads TGTGCCAGCAGTCGCGGGAGGTCCTCCTACGAGCAGTACTTC. It specifies CASSRGRSSYEQYF.